This TCR beta chain was found in a study of blood T cell repertoires in COVID-19 (TCRdb year 2020). At the level of the whole study: Collaborator samples came from the United States, Italy and Spain and covered acute and convalescent phases of COVID-19. The prospective study material was composed of cDNA or gDNA derived from T cells, B-cell-depleted T cells, or PBMCs. Subjects who had been exposed to COVID-19, were actively infected with it, or had recovered from it provided the deeply sampled blood TCRbeta repertoires that made up the dataset. The repertoires were released in a freely available public database intended as a resource for research on the immune response to SARS-CoV-2. The samples were drawn from two sources: the first 160 participants of the ongoing ImmuneRACE study, and over 950 subjects contributed by 6 global collaborators. A de-identified subject ID, COVID-19 status, age in years and sex were almost always included in the sample metadata. Where available, HLA class I and class II types were taken from metadata supplied by the sample provider and were not determined by assay-based typing. The paper as a whole reports these results and caveats: The quantity of clinical and demographic metadata differed by source and by participant and was supplied without curation.

Relative to germline, V is 3 bases shorter and J is 1 base shorter, with 13 bases between their ends. CDR1 and CDR2 are drawn from the germline V gene: MDHEN, SYDVKM. The CDR3 numbers 16 residues from cysteine through phenylalanine. Only the CDR3 region is kept as DNA, spanning 48 bases read in frame from base 1. In the prospective study, participants were about 18 to 90 years old, resided in about two dozen geographic areas of the United States, and were enrolled through a virtual design. In the prospective study, cohorts were assigned on the basis of participant-reported clinical history obtained from a screening survey and a study questionnaire. A participant counted as exposed if, within 2 weeks of entering the study, that participant had been in contact with someone who had a PCR-confirmed or clinician-diagnosed COVID-19 case. Each participant in the prospective study had whole blood, serum and a nasopharyngeal or oropharyngeal swab collected by mobile phlebotomists. Prospective study participants could optionally give additional blood draws and questionnaires over an approximately two-month period. Before DNA extraction, blood samples from the prospective study were shipped at room temperature or frozen.

TCRbeta CDR3 regions were amplified from genomic DNA by means of the immunoSEQ Assay, a bias-controlled multiplex PCR. On the authors' methods: Nucleated cell counts per sample were estimated from amplification of reference gene primers within the assay. Sequence reads were collapsed and filtered to measure the absolute abundance of every unique TCRbeta CDR3 rearrangement. For each sample, productive Simpson clonality was calculated by taking the square root of Simpson's diversity index across productive rearrangements. The clones in this table, taken by TCRdb from immuneACCESS, are in-frame only. Not every clone is retained; where verified, under half of the shortfall comes from an unresolved V gene, and the cause of the rest is unknown. That table furnishes V, J and clone size, whereas the DNA furnished D and trimming. Present in this sample are over 200,000 clones, roughly 88% of which were seen just once. About 4% of the sample goes to the ten largest clones.

Of note for this clone: Its cognate antigen has yet to be identified. Base qualities are not at hand, and no much larger clone is one base apart.

The sequenced sample was PBMCs or T cells enriched from blood (not recorded which). The sequence came from a woman younger than 45 who had been exposed to COVID-19. The chain employs TRBV28 and TRBJ1-5, with TRBD1 perhaps the D gene, on 6 matching bases. The bases are TGTGCCAGCAGTTTCCCCAGGGGCCGAAGCAATCAGCCCCAGCATTTT. It translates as CASSFPRGRSNQPQHF. Outside the CDR3, residues come from the reference TRBV28 and TRBJ1-5 proteins, so the full variable domain is: DVKVTQSSRYLVKRTGEKVFLECVQDMDHENMFWYRQDPGLGLRLIYFSYDVKMKEKGDIPEGYSVSREKKERFSLILESASTNQTSMYLCASSFPRGRSNQPQHFGDGTRLSIL.